Each of the 17 T cell receptor beta chains below was sequenced from the same sample in a study of regulatory T cells in long-lasting Graves disease. Specified time point: persistent/refractory GD, antithyroid drugs over 5 years with positive TRAb. Researchers made the TCR library from RNA that was extracted from PBMCs. With iRepertoire HTBI primers and Arm-PCR of CDR3 regions, TCR beta libraries were built. One entry per CDR3 protein, called by TCRdb with MiXCR from the multiplex PCR reads. The data hold around 460,000 distinct CDR3 sequences, with less than 25% observed a single time. The specimen was peripheral blood mononuclear cells (PBMCs), collected when the disease was refractory, from a patient treated with antithyroid drugs. These receptors came from a female donor with Graves disease.

This clonotype was counted ten times or more. The chain joins TRBV28 to TRBJ2-7; D gene unclear. CDR1 and CDR2 from the germline V gene are MDHEN and SYDVKM. V lost 2 bases and J 4 bases, leaving 6 bases between the germline ends. The CDR3 contains 12 residues. CDR3 amino acids: CASSLKDYEQYF. DNA for the CDR3: TGTGCCAGCAGTTTAAAGGATTACGAGCAGTACTTC.

This clonotype has at least ten counts. The CDR3 coding sequence is TGCGCCAGCAGCTCGGATGGACAGGGGCTGGGGGAGCAGTACTTC. It is translated as CASSSDGQGLGEQYF. The gene calls are TRBV5-1 and TRBJ2-7; 9 nucleotides agree with TRBD1. The CDR3 contains 15 residues. The V gene end was trimmed by 3 bases and the J gene end by 7 bases; junction bases not matched to a gene: 11. Germline CDR1 is SGHRS and CDR2 is YFSETQ.

For this clonotype: A much bigger clone sits one base away, suggesting this may be a read error. This chain uses TRBV28 with TRBJ1-4, with D perhaps matching TRBD1 (5 bases). This CDR3 comprises 13 residues. Trimming cost V 5 bases and J 12 bases, with 16 bases left between them. In germline, CDR1 is MDHEN, CDR2 SYDVKM. CDR3 bases: TGTGCCAGCAGTGGGACCGGGGGGACGGAACTGTTTTTT. This translates into CASSGTGGTELFF.

This clonotype was seen repeatedly, ten times or more. The rearrangement links TRBV2 to TRBJ2-6; D not certain. The germline V and J ends were trimmed by 0 bases and 1 base, with 7 bases remaining between them. CDR1 and CDR2 (germline): SNHLY, FYNNEI. This CDR3 has 16 residues. In nucleotides, the CDR3 is TGTGCCAGCAGTGAAGCGTATTTATCTGGGGCCAACGTCCTGACTTTC. This gives the protein CASSEAYLSGANVLTF.

This chain links TRBV6-1 with TRBJ1-4; a weak D match, TRBD1 (6 bases). V was clipped by 6 bases and J by 5 bases, with 16 bases between them. CDR1 and CDR2 (germline): MNHNS, SASEGT. The CDR3 length is 15 residues. The CDR3 spells CASRLDSSHNEKLFF. The CDR3, as DNA: TGTGCCAGCAGACTGGACAGTTCGCACAATGAAAAACTGTTTTTT.

CDR3 sequence: CASSVTGTSSYNEQFF. Written as DNA, the CDR3 is TGTGCCAGCAGTGTTACCGGGACTAGTTCCTACAATGAGCAGTTCTTC. V gene TRBV6-1 combines with J gene TRBJ2-1, with TRBD2 matching 8 bases. The V gene's germline CDR1 is MNHNS and CDR2 SASEGT. The CDR3 spans 16 residues. V lost 4 bases, J lost 1 base, and 6 bases stayed unmatched.

At least ten counts were recorded for this clonotype. J is TRBJ1-1 and V is TRBV6-1; the D is unclear. Trimming took off 6 bases at V and 5 bases at J, with 16 bases between the two ends. The germline CDR1 and CDR2 sequences are MNHNS and SASEGT. The CDR3 length is 14 residues. The CDR3 is CASRLTERGTEAFF. CDR3 nucleotide sequence: TGTGCCAGCAGGTTAACAGAACGAGGAACTGAAGCTTTCTTT.

This rearrangement joins TRBV5-1 to TRBJ1-4; D is unresolved. CDR1 is SGHRS, CDR2 YFSETQ, per germline. V dropped 0 bases and J dropped 4 bases, with 10 bases sitting between them. The CDR3 runs to 15 residues. CDR3 residues: CASSLAPALNEKLFF. The CDR3 nucleotides read TGCGCCAGCAGCTTGGCCCCTGCACTTAATGAAAAACTGTTTTTT. Filled out from reference TRBV5-1 and TRBJ1-4, the complete variable domain reads KAGVTQTPRYLIKTRGQQVTLSCSPISGHRSVSWYQQTPGQGLQFLFEYFSETQRNKGNFPGRFSGRQFSNSRSEMNVSTLELGDSALYLCASSLAPALNEKLFFGSGTQLSVL.

This clonotype was counted many times. The V call is TRBV2, the J call TRBJ1-2; 8 bases match TRBD1. J lost 4 bases, V lost 3 bases, and 7 bases had no gene match. The V gene's germline CDR1 is SNHLY and CDR2 FYNNEI. The CDR3 runs 15 residues. CDR3 in amino acids: CASSEGRGRVYGYTF. The CDR3 DNA follows: TGTGCCAGCAGTGAGGGCAGGGGGCGAGTCTATGGCTACACCTTC.

This clonotype was seen ten or more times. V and J are TRBV12-3 or TRBV12-4 and TRBJ1-5; no clear D gene. The CDR3 sequence is 14 residues long. Deletions cut 1 base from V and 1 base from J, with 5 bases between. CDR3 in DNA: TGTGCCAGCAGTTTAGTAGGAAGCAATCAGCCCCAGCATTTT. Amino acids: CASSLVGSNQPQHF.

The chain carries TRBV15 and TRBJ1-5, with a possible D match to TRBD1 (5 bases). V dropped 3 bases and J dropped 5 bases, with 17 bases sitting between them. The CDR3 is made up of 16 amino acids. The V gene's germline CDR1 is LNHNV and CDR2 YYDKDF (reference sequence). The CDR3: CATSSGPTGTDQPQHF. DNA of the CDR3: TGTGCCACCAGCAGCGGTCCTACAGGTACCGATCAGCCCCAGCATTTT. The whole variable domain, remainder taken from reference TRBV15 and TRBJ1-5, is DAMVIQNPRYQVTQFGKPVTLSCSQTLNHNVMYWYQQKSSQAPKLLFHYYDKDFNNEADTPDNFQSRRPNTSFCFLDIRSPGLGDTAMYLCATSSGPTGTDQPQHFGDGTRLSIL.

The V and J genes are TRBV4-3 and TRBJ2-4, with 12 bases lining up with TRBD2. Germline CDR1 LGHNA, CDR2 YSLEER. Losses at the gene ends were 4 bases for V and 13 bases for J; bases not matched to a gene: 17. This CDR3 spans 17 amino acids. The CDR3 nucleotides are TGCGCCAGCAGCCCTAGCGGGGGGGCGCAATATCGGGGCGGCCAGTACTTC. Its translation: CASSPSGGAQYRGGQYF.

The chain carries TRBV7-2 and TRBJ2-5; 8 bases line up with TRBD2. Germline V gene lookup returns CDR1 SGHTA and CDR2 FQGNSA. The CDR3 is 17 amino acids. V lost 1 base, J lost 1 base, and 8 bases stayed unmatched. The CDR3 is CASSLVSYGGAQETQYF. For the CDR3, the DNA is TGTGCCAGCAGCTTAGTCTCCTACGGGGGGGCCCAAGAGACCCAGTACTTC.

This chain connects TRBV20-1 to TRBJ1-1, with 8 bases matching TRBD1. The CDR3 contains 14 residues. J gave up 4 bases and V 5 bases, and 9 bases lay outside the gene matches. From germline, CDR1 is DFQATT and CDR2 SNEGSKA (reference sequence). The CDR3 DNA is TGCAGTGCTTTCCGGACAGGGCAATTCACTGAAGCTTTCTTT. This sequence encodes CSAFRTGQFTEAFF.

This clonotype has a count of ten or more. The chain links TRBV10-3 to TRBJ1-1; possible D gene TRBD1, 5 bases. The CDR3 consists of 13 residues. The germline V gene has CDR1 ENHRY and CDR2 SYGVKD. V shed 6 bases and J shed 3 bases, with 11 bases lying between them. The CDR3 loop is CAISGDPDTEAFF. In nucleotides, the CDR3 is TGTGCCATCAGCGGGGACCCCGACACTGAAGCTTTCTTT.

This clonotype was counted at least ten times. The chain employs TRBV10-3 and TRBJ2-5; possibly TRBD1 or TRBD2 for D (6 bases each). CDR3 length: 14 amino acids. V lost 3 bases and J lost 2, with 10 bases in between. CDR1 ENHRY and CDR2 SYGVKD come from the germline V gene. In DNA, the CDR3 is TGTGCCATCAGTGAAAGGGGGGAACAAGAGACCCAGTACTTC. This sequence encodes CAISERGEQETQYF.

This clonotype turned up a few times. The J gene is TRBJ1-4, the V gene TRBV20-1; no reliable D call. CDR3 length: 15 residues. Between the trimmed V and J ends, which lost 2 bases and 0 bases, there was a span of 10 bases. Germline V gene sequence: CDR1 DFQATT, CDR2 SNEGSKA (reference sequence). CDR3 nucleotides: TGCAGTGCTAGAACCTGGACTGCAACTAATGAAAAACTGTTTTTT. Translation: CSARTWTATNEKLFF.